What follows are 28 T cell receptor beta chains derived from one specimen sequenced in a study of CD8 T cells in Susac syndrome. Roughly 0.45 to 1 ug RNA was reverse transcribed with random hexamers. A single record per CDR3 protein comes from TCRdb applying MiXCR to the immunoSEQ multiplex PCR reads. The table has some 450,000 distinct CDR3 sequences, approximately 85% seen once; the top ten hold approximately 0.12%. The sequencing input was CD8+ T cells from PBMCs. Every receptor here comes from a human donor with multiple sclerosis.

V gene TRBV12-5 combines with J gene TRBJ2-7, with D perhaps matching TRBD2 (5 bases). The V gene's germline CDR1 is LGHNT and CDR2 FRNRAP. This CDR3 comprises 13 residues. The V gene lost 5 bases and the J gene lost 5 bases, with 13 bases spanning the gap. For the CDR3, the DNA is TGTGCTAGTGGTGCCGGAGGCCCCCACGAGCAGTACTTC. Encoded protein: CASGAGGPHEQYF.

This clonotype was seen only a few times. The rearrangement joins TRBV6-5 to TRBJ2-2; D not certain. V gave up 5 bases and J gave up 2 bases, with 0 bases separating them. The CDR3 contains 11 residues. Germline values: CDR1 MNHEY, CDR2 SVGAGI. The CDR3 DNA sequence: TGTGCCAGCAGTAACACCGGGGAGCTGTTTTTT. It is translated as CASSNTGELFF.

V usage is TRBV3-1 and J usage is TRBJ2-3, with D hard to call. The CDR3 runs 14 residues. Trimming took off 1 base at V and 2 bases at J, with 7 bases between the two ends. In germline, CDR1 is LGHDT, CDR2 YNNKEL (reference sequence). Here the CDR3 DNA reads TGTGCCAGCAGCCAAGTCCCGCCCACAGATACGCAGTATTTT. This sequence encodes CASSQVPPTDTQYF.

The chain carries TRBV12-3 or TRBV12-4 and TRBJ2-1; D unresolved. This CDR3 region has 13 residues. Trimming removed 8 bases from V and 4 bases from J, with 12 bases in between. The DNA of the CDR3 is TGTGCCAGCGTTGGTTGGGAATACAATGAGCAGTTCTTC. Its translation: CASVGWEYNEQFF.

The chain combines TRBV30 with TRBJ2-3; unclear D gene. The CDR3 loop spans 15 amino acids. V lost 0 bases to trimming and J lost 4 bases, with 14 bases between them. CDR1 and CDR2 from the germline V gene are GTSNPN and SVGIG (reference sequence). CDR3 nucleotides: TGTGCCTGGAGTGTACGAGAGAGAGAAGCAGATACGCAGTATTTT. Translating it yields CAWSVREREADTQYF.

The V and J genes are TRBV27 and TRBJ2-7, with 9 bases aligning to TRBD1. This CDR3 contains 14 residues. From germline, CDR1 is MNHEY and CDR2 SMNVEV (reference sequence). V lost 5 bases to trimming and J lost 3 bases; unmatched junction nucleotides: 5. This CDR3 is CASSPWTGVYEQYF. DNA for the CDR3: TGTGCCAGCAGTCCCTGGACAGGGGTCTACGAGCAGTACTTC.

The chain has TRBV27 and TRBJ1-2, with TRBD1 as a possible D gene (6 bases). CDR1 and CDR2 from the germline V gene are MNHEY and SMNVEV (reference sequence). V lost 6 bases, J lost 4 bases, and 18 bases lay in between. The CDR3 spans 15 residues. CDR3 loop: CASRPLGGASYGYTF. The CDR3 DNA is TGTGCCAGCAGGCCCCTGGGGGGCGCGAGCTATGGCTACACCTTC.

This sequence joins TRBV11-2 and TRBJ2-1, with unresolved D. Trimming stripped 7 bases from V and 6 bases from J, with 10 bases between. Germline CDR1 and CDR2: SGHAT and FQNNGV. CDR3 length: 12 amino acids. The CDR3 protein is CASITYGNEQFF. Written as DNA, the CDR3 is TGTGCCAGCATCACGTATGGCAATGAGCAGTTCTTC.

The chain joins TRBV13 to TRBJ2-7; D is unclear. This CDR3 has 16 amino acids. V lost 5 bases and J lost 2, with 19 bases in between. The germline CDR1 and CDR2 sequences are PRHDT and FYEKMQ (reference sequence). Here the CDR3 reads CASSTSRVRLPYEQYF. DNA for the CDR3: TGTGCCAGCAGCACCTCCCGGGTGAGGTTGCCCTACGAGCAGTACTTC. Combining the CDR3 with reference TRBV13 and TRBJ2-7 gives the whole variable domain AAGVIQSPRHLIKEKRETATLKCYPIPRHDTVYWYQQGPGQDPQFLISFYEKMQSDKGSIPDRFSAQQFSDYHSELNMSSLELGDSALYFCASSTSRVRLPYEQYFGPGTRLTVT.

The chain joins TRBV4-1 to TRBJ1-6, with D unresolved. The length of the CDR3 is 15 residues. With 2 bases removed from V and 4 bases from J, the gap between germline ends came to 9 bases. Germline-derived CDR1 and CDR2 are MGHRA and YSYEKL. The CDR3 region is CASSQPATYNSPLHF. The DNA for the CDR3 is TGCGCCAGCAGCCAACCAGCGACGTATAATTCACCCCTCCACTTT.

The gene calls are TRBV29-1 and TRBJ1-2; D not certain. The CDR3 has 10 amino acids. Germline values: CDR1 SQVTM, CDR2 ANQGSEA. CDR3 residues: CGGQAYGYTF. CDR3 nucleotides: TGCGGAGGGCAGGCCTATGGCTACACCTTC.

This chain joins TRBV30 and TRBJ2-1; tentative D call: TRBD2 (7 bases). Germline V lookup: CDR1 GTSNPN, CDR2 SVGIG (reference sequence). Trimming left V 2 bases short and J 7 bases short, with 18 bases between. CDR3 length equals 15 residues. The CDR3 spells CAWSIGGGPGNEQFF. The CDR3 nucleotides read TGTGCCTGGAGTATAGGGGGAGGGCCCGGAAATGAGCAGTTCTTC.

This chain uses TRBV6-5 with TRBJ2-5, with a weak D call TRBD2 (5 bases). This CDR3 comprises 15 residues. CDR1 is MNHEY and CDR2 is SVGAGI in the germline V gene. Trimming stripped 0 bases from V and 2 bases from J, with 10 bases between. In DNA, the CDR3 is TGTGCCAGCAGTTACTCGAATGCGGGTCAAGAGACCCAGTACTTC. This gives the protein CASSYSNAGQETQYF.

The V gene is TRBV2, the J gene TRBJ2-7; 10 bases line up with TRBD1. V dropped 4 bases and J dropped 3; count of bases not matched to a gene: 9. The length of the CDR3 is 16 residues. In germline, CDR1 is SNHLY, CDR2 FYNNEI. CDR3: CASSVFETGGYYEQYF. Here the CDR3 DNA reads TGTGCCAGCAGTGTATTCGAGACAGGGGGCTACTACGAGCAGTACTTC.

CDR3 protein: CASSLSDRGPSGRDNEQFF. The CDR3 region has the DNA TGCGCCAGCAGCTTGTCCGACAGGGGACCCAGCGGGCGGGACAATGAGCAGTTCTTC. V usage is TRBV5-1 and J usage is TRBJ2-1; TRBD1 matches 8 bases. V was pared by 1 base and J by 5 bases, with 17 bases of the junction left unmatched. CDR3 length equals 19 residues. CDR1 and CDR2 (germline): SGHRS, YFSETQ.

The table lists this clonotype with a count of one. This chain links TRBV5-1 with TRBJ2-1; the D gene could be TRBD1 or TRBD2 (5 bases each). The CDR3 totals 14 residues. V lost 4 bases and J 4 bases, leaving 12 bases between the germline ends. From germline, CDR1 is SGHRS and CDR2 YFSETQ. The CDR3 region is CASSVRGLYNEQFF. The CDR3 DNA reads as TGCGCCAGCAGCGTCCGGGGCTTATACAATGAGCAGTTCTTC.

The gene calls are TRBV20-1 and TRBJ2-1, with D maybe TRBD1 (5 bases). CDR1 DFQATT and CDR2 SNEGSKA come from the germline V gene (reference sequence). The CDR3 consists of 13 residues. Trimming removed 8 bases from V and 6 bases from J, with 17 bases in between. CDR3 nucleotides: TGCAGTCCAAACAGGATGGGAATCAATGAGCAGTTCTTC. It encodes CSPNRMGINEQFF.

This chain links TRBV29-1 with TRBJ1-1, with D tentatively TRBD1 (5 bases). Germline V gives CDR1 SQVTM, CDR2 ANQGSEA. V was trimmed by 3 bases and J by 4 bases, leaving 9 bases between them. This CDR3 spans 12 amino acids. The CDR3 DNA reads TGCAGCGTTGACCCTGGGACCACTGAAGCTTTCTTT. It is translated as CSVDPGTTEAFF. The variable domain in full, with the rest retrieved from reference TRBV29-1 and TRBJ1-1, is SAVISQKPSRDICQRGTSLTIQCQVDSQVTMMFWYRQQPGQSLTLIATANQGSEATYESGFVIDKFPISRPNLTFSTLTVSNMSPEDSSIYLCSVDPGTTEAFFGQGTRLTVV.

The rearrangement joins TRBV20-1 to TRBJ1-4, with D hard to call. Germline V gives CDR1 DFQATT, CDR2 SNEGSKA (reference sequence). Trimming removed 7 bases from V and 0 bases from J, with 15 bases in between. This CDR3 is 15 amino acids long. Written as DNA, the CDR3 is TGCAGTGTCCCAACAGAGCCAGCAACTAATGAAAAACTGTTTTTT. This codes for CSVPTEPATNEKLFF.

The gene calls are TRBV2 and TRBJ1-1, with D maybe TRBD1 (6 bases). The germline V gene has CDR1 SNHLY and CDR2 FYNNEI. Trimming removed 6 bases from V and 1 base from J, with 15 bases in between. This CDR3 is built from 15 residues. This chain's CDR3 is CASSAGTTKNTEAFF. DNA for the CDR3: TGTGCCAGCAGCGCTGGGACAACCAAGAACACTGAAGCTTTCTTT.

This rearrangement joins TRBV4-1 to TRBJ1-5; D uncertain. V lost 3 bases and J lost 7, with 10 bases in between. The CDR3 spans 13 residues. The V gene's germline CDR1 is MGHRA and CDR2 YSYEKL. This chain's CDR3 is CASSHEEGQPQHF. As DNA, the CDR3 is TGCGCCAGCAGCCATGAAGAGGGCCAGCCCCAGCATTTT.

This rearrangement joins TRBV27 to TRBJ2-1; D is uncertain. V lost 3 bases and J lost 7, with 13 bases in between. The CDR3 has 14 amino acids. Germline CDR1 is MNHEY and CDR2 is SMNVEV (reference sequence). As DNA, the CDR3 is TGTGCCAGCAGTTTCGTCAGTCTGAGGAATGAGCAGTTCTTC. It translates to CASSFVSLRNEQFF.

The table lists this clonotype with a count of one. The J gene is TRBJ1-1, the V gene TRBV7-9, with 8 nucleotides matching TRBD1. Germline values: CDR1 SEHNR, CDR2 FQNEAQ (reference sequence). V trimming: 5 bases; J trimming: 1 base; junction bases outside the gene matches: 9. This CDR3 is built from 16 residues. The CDR3 nucleotides read TGTGCCAGCAGCCCGCAGCGGACAGGGCAGAACACTGAAGCTTTCTTT. Its protein product is CASSPQRTGQNTEAFF.

The rearrangement joins TRBV27 to TRBJ2-7; D uncertain. The V end lost 6 bases, the J end lost 5 bases, and 14 bases lay between the germline ends. The CDR3 contains 13 residues. CDR1 is MNHEY, CDR2 SMNVEV, per germline (reference sequence). CDR3 amino acids: CASSYLANHEQYF. CDR3 sequence (DNA): TGTGCCAGCAGCTACTTAGCTAACCACGAGCAGTACTTC.

The CDR3 loop is CAWIQGLVEAFF. The CDR3, as DNA: TGTGCCTGGATACAGGGATTGGTTGAAGCTTTCTTT. The chain employs TRBV30 and TRBJ1-1; D is perhaps TRBD1 (6 bases). The germline gives CDR1 GTSNPN, CDR2 SVGIG (reference sequence). V lost 4 bases to trimming and J lost 7 bases, with 13 bases between them. The CDR3 is made up of 12 amino acids.

The rearrangement uses TRBV2 and TRBJ1-3; D not certain. V gave up 5 bases and J gave up 0 bases, with 11 bases separating them. This CDR3 is built from 15 residues. Germline loops: CDR1 SNHLY, CDR2 FYNNEI. This CDR3 reads CASSTNSDSGNTIYF. The CDR3 DNA reads TGTGCCAGCAGTACTAACAGCGACTCTGGAAACACCATATATTTT.

The chain uses TRBV6-1 and TRBJ2-7; no firm D call. Trimming pared 2 bases from V and 4 bases from J, leaving 12 bases between. This CDR3 is 14 amino acids long. Per the germline V gene, CDR1 is MNHNS and CDR2 is SASEGT. CDR3 bases: TGTGCCAGCAGTGAATTAAGCGTGGAGTACGAGCAGTACTTC. This translates into CASSELSVEYEQYF.

The chain joins TRBV11-2 to TRBJ2-3; 7 bases fit TRBD2. The CDR3 length is 17 residues. V trimming: 1 base; J trimming: 0 bases; junction bases outside the gene matches: 7. Germline V gene lookup returns CDR1 SGHAT and CDR2 FQNNGV. The CDR3 protein is CASSLAPPGGSTDTQYF. As DNA, the CDR3 is TGTGCCAGCAGCTTAGCCCCTCCGGGAGGAAGCACAGATACGCAGTATTTT.